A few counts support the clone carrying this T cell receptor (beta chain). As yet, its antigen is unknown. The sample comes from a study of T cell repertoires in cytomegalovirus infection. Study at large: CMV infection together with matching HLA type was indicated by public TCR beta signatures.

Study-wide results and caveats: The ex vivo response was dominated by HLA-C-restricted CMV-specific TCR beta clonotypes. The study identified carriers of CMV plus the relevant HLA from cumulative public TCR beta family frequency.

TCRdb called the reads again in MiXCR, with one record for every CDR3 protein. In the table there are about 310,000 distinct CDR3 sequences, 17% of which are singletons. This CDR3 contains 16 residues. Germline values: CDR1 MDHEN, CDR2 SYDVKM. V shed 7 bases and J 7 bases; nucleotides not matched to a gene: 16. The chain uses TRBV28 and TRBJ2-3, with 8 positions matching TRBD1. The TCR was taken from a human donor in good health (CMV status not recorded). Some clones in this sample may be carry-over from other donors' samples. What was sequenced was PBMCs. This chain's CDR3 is CASIPSRTGFTNTQYF. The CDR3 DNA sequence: TGTGCCAGCATCCCTTCTAGGACAGGGTTTACAAATACGCAGTATTTT.